This is a list of T cell receptor beta chains from one sample in a study of cytomegalovirus exposure and HLA in healthy donors. Assay: immunoSEQ multiplex PCR; the TCRdb copy retains only in-frame clones and omits some. The table has hundreds of thousands of clones, less than 85% seen once. Sequencing was done on a sample of PBMCs. The receptors were gathered from a woman in her late teens or twenties in good health and CMV-seronegative. Both conserved end residues are part of each CDR3. The D gene is left open where the match is weak. A clone size is listed for some rows: how often the clone was seen (once, few, many), or a class if it is expanded.

V	length	J	size	D	DNA	CDR3
TRBV29-1	13	TRBJ1-2	.	TRBD1	TGCAGCGTGAGAGGGGGCGCGAACTATGGCTACACCTTC	CSVRGGANYGYTF
TRBV7-6	15	TRBJ1-5	few	.	TGTGCCAGCAGCTTGGGCCAGTATAGCAATCAGCCCCAGCATTTT	CASSLGQYSNQPQHF
TRBV27	13	TRBJ2-7	.	TRBD2	TGTGCCAGCAGTTTGGGACTAGCTTACGAGCAGTACTTC	CASSLGLAYEQYF
TRBV4-1	18	TRBJ1-2	.	.	TGCGCCAGCAGCCAAGACTCAGGAGATAGGAGTCCCCGAAATGGCTACACCTTC	CASSQDSGDRSPRNGYTF
TRBV25-1	16	TRBJ2-1	.	.	TGTGCCAGCAGTGCCCAGACTCTGAGCTCCTACAATGAGCAGTTCTTC	CASSAQTLSSYNEQFF
TRBV29-1	12	TRBJ2-2	.	TRBD1	TGCAGCGGACAGGGCGACACCGGGGAGCTGTTTTTT	CSGQGDTGELFF
TRBV27	14	TRBJ2-7	.	.	TGTGCCAGCAGTTTCGTGGGACGACCCTACGAGCAGTACTTC	CASSFVGRPYEQYF
TRBV6-6	14	TRBJ1-5	few	.	TGTGCCAGCAGTCAAAGGAATAGCAATCAGCCCCAGCATTTT	CASSQRNSNQPQHF
TRBV9	16	TRBJ2-2	.	TRBD1	TGTGCCAGCAGCACCCGGACAGGGGAAGAAACCGGGGAGCTGTTTTTT	CASSTRTGEETGELFF
TRBV7-9	14	TRBJ1-2	.	.	TGTGCCAGCAGCACAGACGGCAGGGGAGCCGGCTACACCTTC	CASSTDGRGAGYTF
TRBV6-5	13	TRBJ1-1	.	.	TGTGCCAGCAGTTACTCCGTGGGAGAAGAAGCTTTCTTT	CASSYSVGEEAFF
TRBV28	14	TRBJ1-2	many	TRBD1	TGTGCCAGCAGTTTAGGGACAGGGACGAATGGCTACACCTTC	CASSLGTGTNGYTF
TRBV6-6	11	TRBJ2-7	.	.	TGTGCCAGCAGTAACACCTACGAGCAGTACTTC	CASSNTYEQYF
TRBV27	13	TRBJ2-1	once	.	TGTGCCAGCAGTTTATCCCCCGGGACAGAGCAGTTCTTC	CASSLSPGTEQFF
TRBV27	15	TRBJ2-2	.	TRBD2	TGTGCCAGCATGGCGGGAGGGACGAACACCGGGGAGCTGTTTTTT	CASMAGGTNTGELFF
TRBV6-5	15	TRBJ2-2	.	.	TGTGCCAGCAGTTACATGGGACGGCTAACCGGGGAGCTGTTTTTT	CASSYMGRLTGELFF
TRBV10-1	18	TRBJ2-1	.	TRBD2	TGCGCCAGCAGTGAGGGAATTAGCGGGGGGGCCCGGAAGGTCCAGCAGTTCTTC	CASSEGISGGARKVQQFF
TRBV27	19	TRBJ1-5	.	TRBD1	TGTGCCAGCAGTTTATGGGCCCCACGGACAGGGTCCCGCAATCAGCCCCAGCATTTT	CASSLWAPRTGSRNQPQHF
TRBV5-1	12	TRBJ2-7	.	.	TGCGCCAGCAGCTTGGAGGTGGGCGGGCAGTACTTC	CASSLEVGGQYF
TRBV19	17	TRBJ2-1	once	TRBD2	TGTGCCAGTAGTATAGATTTGATAGCGGGAAAACGGAATGAGCAGTTCTTC	CASSIDLIAGKRNEQFF
TRBV2	13	TRBJ1-4	.	.	TGTGCCAGCAGTGAACAGGGCTCAACCGGACTGTTTTTT	CASSEQGSTGLFF
TRBV9	16	TRBJ2-7	once	.	TGTGCCAGCCCACCCTCAGGGGGAGGGCATACCTACGAGCAGTACTTC	CASPPSGGGHTYEQYF
TRBV7-3	14	TRBJ2-1	.	.	TGTGCCAGCAGCTTAATGCCAGAGTACAATGAGCAGTTCTTC	CASSLMPEYNEQFF
TRBV6-1	15	TRBJ1-5	.	TRBD1	TGTGCCAGCAGTGCGTTTAGGACAGGGGATCAGCCCCAGCATTTT	CASSAFRTGDQPQHF
TRBV27	15	TRBJ1-2	few	TRBD1	TGTGCCAGCAGGAATTGGGACAGGGGGGTTGATGGCTACACCTTC	CASRNWDRGVDGYTF
TRBV27	13	TRBJ2-5	.	.	TGTGCCAGCCGCCGGGGGCGCGGAGAGACCCAGTACTTC	CASRRGRGETQYF
TRBV25-1	13	TRBJ2-3	.	.	TGTGCCAGCAGTGAATATCGAACAGATACGCAGTATTTT	CASSEYRTDTQYF
TRBV27	13	TRBJ2-7	.	TRBD1	TGTGCCAGCAGTAGACAGGGTACCGACGAGCAGTACTTC	CASSRQGTDEQYF
TRBV30	14	TRBJ1-2	few	.	TGTGCCTGGAGTCCGGGCTCCTCTAACTATGGCTACACCTTC	CAWSPGSSNYGYTF
TRBV27	14	TRBJ2-7	.	TRBD2	TGTGCCAGCAGTGGGGGGGGTAGGTCCTACGAGCAGTACTTC	CASSGGGRSYEQYF
TRBV30	15	TRBJ1-1	.	TRBD1	TGTGCCTGGAGTTTCTCGACAGGGGGTAACACTGAAGCTTTCTTT	CAWSFSTGGNTEAFF
TRBV6-6	15	TRBJ1-4	.	.	TGTGCCAGCAGCTTGGGGGGTTCCATCGAGGAAAAACTGTTTTTT	CASSLGGSIEEKLFF
TRBV5-8	13	TRBJ1-5	few	.	TGTGCCAGCACCTATGGGGGCAATCAGCCCCAGCATTTT	CASTYGGNQPQHF
TRBV5-1	13	TRBJ1-4	.	.	TGCGCCAGCAGCTCAGGGAAGGGTGAAAAACTGTTTTTT	CASSSGKGEKLFF
TRBV27	14	TRBJ1-2	.	.	TGTGCCAGCAGTTTAATAGGGTCTAACTATGGCTACACCTTC	CASSLIGSNYGYTF
TRBV5-4	15	TRBJ2-3	.	.	TGTGCCAGCAGCCAACAGGGCAGGACGACAGATACGCAGTATTTT	CASSQQGRTTDTQYF